This T cell receptor (beta chain) derives from a study of CD8 T cells in ankylosing spondylitis. Using its own MiXCR run on the 5' RACE reads, TCRdb lists one record per CDR3 protein. This sample has 50,000 to 70,000 distinct CDR3 sequences, with about 6.2% found just once. This clonotype was observed a few times. This receptor was obtained from a male donor with ankylosing spondylitis. The sequenced material came from synovial fluid, either unsorted or a sorted T cell fraction (not recorded which).

The CDR3 bases are TGTGCCATCAGTCCGATGGGGACAGATACGCAGTATTTT. Protein sequence: CAISPMGTDTQYF. The chain combines TRBV10-3 with TRBJ2-3; no firm D call. CDR3 size: 13 residues. The V end was cut by 5 bases, the J end by 3 bases, with 9 bases between. In germline, CDR1 is ENHRY, CDR2 SYGVKD.